These T cell receptor beta chains were read from a single sample in a study of cytomegalovirus exposure and HLA in healthy donors. Method: immunoSEQ multiplex PCR; TCRdb's copy keeps in-frame clones and lacks some. The table has about 130,000 clones, around 73% seen once. What was sequenced was PBMCs. These receptors originate from a human donor in good health. CDR3s include the opening cysteine and the closing phenylalanine or tryptophan.

V gene: TRBV7-3
CDR3 protein: CASSSTPGQAHTQYF

V gene: TRBV5-1
CDR3 protein: CASSMSTGELFF

V gene: TRBV19
CDR3 protein: CASSTSGTGNTEAFF

V gene: TRBV5-1
CDR3 protein: CASSLSGGNNEQYF

V gene: TRBV11-1
CDR3 protein: CASSPSGAISSYEQYF

V gene: TRBV28
CDR3 protein: CASREGRLATNEKLFF

V gene: TRBV19
CDR3 protein: CASSTTGTVYGYTF

V gene: TRBV7-2
CDR3 protein: CASSLSPGGPANQPQHF

V gene: TRBV7-9
CDR3 protein: CASSFKSGGGPQYF

V gene: TRBV19
CDR3 protein: CASSIGTGMGLKLGEQYF

V gene: TRBV6-1
CDR3 protein: CASSPGTANYGYTF

V gene: TRBV7-2
CDR3 protein: CASSITYEQYF

V gene: TRBV10-3
CDR3 protein: CAISDSQRGSGANEQFF

V gene: TRBV4-3
CDR3 protein: CASSQDRGSYEQYF

V gene: TRBV6-5
CDR3 protein: CASMSRTARNYGYTF

V gene: TRBV9
CDR3 protein: CASSVQGYTGELFF

V gene: TRBV2
CDR3 protein: CASSEALGASGGTDTQYF

V gene: TRBV6-6
CDR3 protein: CASSLIGQGKEKLFF

V gene: TRBV5-1
CDR3 protein: CASSLEGHGYGYTF

V gene: TRBV6-6
CDR3 protein: CASSPGVDTQYF

V gene: TRBV28
CDR3 protein: CASSSQVLTQYF

V gene: TRBV29-1
CDR3 protein: CSGTPGTGELGYTF

V gene: TRBV4-3
CDR3 protein: CASSQEPRAGELFF

V gene: TRBV25-1
CDR3 protein: CASSDPGQGGRATEAFF

V gene: TRBV5-6
CDR3 protein: CASSPTLRQETQYF

V gene: TRBV19
CDR3 protein: CASSSPAGREQYF

V gene: TRBV7-9
CDR3 protein: CSSSFREDEQFF

V gene: TRBV10-3
CDR3 protein: CAISPGTRDNQPQHF

V gene: TRBV6-6
CDR3 protein: CASSYPGGFTDTQYF

V gene: TRBV27
CDR3 protein: CASSRKGLSYEQYF

V gene: TRBV28
CDR3 protein: CASSLIQASSYNSPLHF

V gene: TRBV6-5
CDR3 protein: CASTTGARTEAFF

V gene: TRBV5-6
CDR3 protein: CASSLWLRDEQFF

V gene: TRBV7-2
CDR3 protein: CASSRAGPNYGYTF

V gene: TRBV5-6
CDR3 protein: CASSGTDISGNTIYF

V gene: TRBV7-9
CDR3 protein: CASNRGSYGYTF

V gene: TRBV5-4
CDR3 protein: CASSRNTGDWEQYF

V gene: TRBV7-9
CDR3 protein: CASSPRDSYYNEQFF

V gene: TRBV6-5
CDR3 protein: CASSSTGSYEQYF

V gene: TRBV4-3
CDR3 protein: CASSQGLAGGASYEQYF

V gene: TRBV5-4
CDR3 protein: CASSLLAGGGYEQYF

V gene: TRBV7-9
CDR3 protein: CASSLEASGGAIEQFF

V gene: TRBV6-6
CDR3 protein: CASSYSGNLYEQYF

V gene: TRBV27
CDR3 protein: CASSLGGTGTEAFF

V gene: TRBV28
CDR3 protein: CASSLTSMGETQYF

V gene: TRBV19
CDR3 protein: CASSRRLAISGANVLTF

V gene: TRBV6-4
CDR3 protein: CASSDSDGGTQYF

V gene: TRBV4-2
CDR3 protein: CASSQEVGQGRSPLHF

V gene: TRBV9
CDR3 protein: CASSVAGTPPSEQYF

V gene: TRBV28
CDR3 protein: CASSRRGTGAQYF

V gene: TRBV13
CDR3 protein: CASSDSNRGRVTGELFF

V gene: TRBV4-3
CDR3 protein: CASSQEAPPSGANVLTF

V gene: TRBV7-9
CDR3 protein: CASSSLRVHEQYF

V gene: TRBV21-1
CDR3 protein: CATHSGTGDYGNTIYF

V gene: TRBV10-3
CDR3 protein: CAISESRGGREKLFF